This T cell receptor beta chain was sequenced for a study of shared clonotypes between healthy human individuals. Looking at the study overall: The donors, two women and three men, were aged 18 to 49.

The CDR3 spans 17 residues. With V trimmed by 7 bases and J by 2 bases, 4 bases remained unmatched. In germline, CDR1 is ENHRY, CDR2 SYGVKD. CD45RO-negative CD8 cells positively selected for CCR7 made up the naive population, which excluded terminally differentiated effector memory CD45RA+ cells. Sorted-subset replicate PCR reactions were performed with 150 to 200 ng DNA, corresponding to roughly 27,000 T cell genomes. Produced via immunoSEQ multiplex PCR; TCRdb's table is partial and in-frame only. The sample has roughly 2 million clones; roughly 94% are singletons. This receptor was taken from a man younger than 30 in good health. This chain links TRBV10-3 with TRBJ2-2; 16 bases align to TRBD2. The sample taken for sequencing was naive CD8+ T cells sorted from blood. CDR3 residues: CAITGTSGGANTGELFF. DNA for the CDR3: TGTGCCATCACTGGGACTAGCGGGGGGGCTAACACCGGGGAGCTGTTTTTT.